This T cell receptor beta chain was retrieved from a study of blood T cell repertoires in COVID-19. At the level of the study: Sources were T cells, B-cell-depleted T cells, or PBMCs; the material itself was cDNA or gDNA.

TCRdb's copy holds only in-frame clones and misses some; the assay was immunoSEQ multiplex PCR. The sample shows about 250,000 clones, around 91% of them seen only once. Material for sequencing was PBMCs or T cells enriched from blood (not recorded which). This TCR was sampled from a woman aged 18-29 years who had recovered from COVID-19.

CDR3 nucleotide sequence: TGTGCCAGCTCATCCACTAGACTAGCGGGGTACACAGATACGCAGTATTTT. This codes for CASSSTRLAGYTDTQYF. The chain combines TRBV18 with TRBJ2-3, with 11 bases that match TRBD2. The germline CDR1 and CDR2 sequences are KGHSH and LQKENI. CDR3 size: 17 residues. The V gene end was trimmed by 5 bases and the J gene end by 2 bases; junction bases not matched to a gene: 9.